The source of this TCR beta chain is a study of cytomegalovirus exposure and HLA in healthy donors. The V end lost 4 bases, the J end lost 4 bases, and 14 bases lay between the germline ends. Germline CDR1 SEHNR, CDR2 FQNEAQ (reference sequence). The CDR3 runs 15 residues. Amplification used 60 Vbeta primers and 13 Jbeta primers. Sequenced by immunoSEQ multiplex PCR; TCRdb stores in-frame clones only, minus some. Among approximately 100,000 clones listed, 75% to 85% were seen once. In regard to this clone: Its specificity is not known.

Study results and caveats: For TCR beta chains, V- and J-gene trimming was later linked to a missense DCLRE1C variant. A previous analysis found most TCR beta V segments productive roughly 90% or roughly 30% of the time. Later work showed greater clonal expansion in HLA-associated TCR beta chains than in equally common others.

The TCR comes from a woman in her forties or fifties in good health and CMV-seropositive. V is TRBV7-9 and J is TRBJ1-5; the D gene is possibly TRBD1 (6 bases). The sequencing input was PBMCs. The CDR3 sequence is CASSSGAGANQPQHF. As DNA, the CDR3 is TGTGCCAGCAGCTCTGGGGCAGGGGCAAATCAGCCCCAGCATTTT.